This TCR beta chain was documented in a study of blood T cell repertoires in COVID-19. On the study more broadly: Samples taken during acute and convalescent COVID-19 were collected in the United States, Italy and Spain. From T cells, B-cell-depleted T cells, or PBMCs came the material, which was cDNA or gDNA.

Original analysis: Using reference gene primer amplification, nucleated cell counts were estimated. This table comes from immunoSEQ multiplex PCR, and its TCRdb copy is limited to in-frame clones, with some not included. D and trimming come from the DNA, and the V and J calls and clone size come from that table. Of 84,000 or so clones listed, 80% are singletons. The CDR3 has 14 residues. With 8 bases removed from V and 2 bases from J, the gap between germline ends came to 16 bases. Germline V lookup: CDR1 MNHEY, CDR2 SVGAGI. This sequence was found in a woman older than 75 with acute or convalescent COVID-19. The material sequenced was peripheral blood. The chain joins TRBV6-5 to TRBJ2-7; possibly TRBD1 for D (6 bases). In DNA form, the CDR3 reads TGTGCCAGCGTAGTGGGTAGGGGGACCTACGAGCAGTACTTC. Amino acids: CASVVGRGTYEQYF.